A single sample gave rise to the 29 T cell receptor beta chains below, sequenced in a study of blood T cells in healthy people across ages. The use of a sample-barcoded 5' primer and a J-beta primer mix characterized a second PCR of roughly 6 to 12 cycles. TCRdb independently ran MiXCR on the 5' RACE reads; one entry per CDR3 protein. The sample holds fewer than 1,000,000 distinct CDR3 sequences; 40% to 50% are singletons and the top ten take under 20%. Sequencing input: blood. The receptor source for this set is a man between 60 and 75 years old in good health.

This clonotype has more than one count but fewer than ten. This sequence joins TRBV20-1 and TRBJ2-1, with D unclear. The length of the CDR3 is 18 residues. The germline gives CDR1 DFQATT, CDR2 SNEGSKA (reference sequence). The V end lost 3 bases, the J end lost 0 bases, and 21 bases lay between the germline ends. DNA for the CDR3: TGCAGTGCTAGCCACCCGTTTGGGTATTTGAGCTCCTACAATGAGCAGTTCTTC. It yields the protein CSASHPFGYLSSYNEQFF.

This clonotype was observed a few times. This rearrangement joins TRBV4-1 to TRBJ1-2; weak D call: TRBD1 (6 bases). The CDR3 is 17 amino acids. The ends were cut back, 5 bases at V and 4 bases at J, with 23 bases in the middle. CDR1 MGHRA and CDR2 YSYEKL come from the germline V gene. The CDR3 region has the DNA TGCGCCAGCAGCGGAAGGGGGAGACAGGCCGGAGGCTATGGCTACACCTTC. It yields the protein CASSGRGRQAGGYGYTF.

The chain carries TRBV6-5 and TRBJ2-4; tentatively, D is TRBD1 (5 bases). Gene TRBJ2-7 matches the end of the DNA better, so the J call may be wrong. The length of the CDR3 is 12 residues. Germline CDR1 MNHEY, CDR2 SVGAGI. The CDR3 loop is CASRNQGGEQYF. For the CDR3, the DNA is TGTGCCAGCAGGAACCAGGGCGGCGAGCAGTACTTC.

This clonotype was counted many times. The chain carries TRBV28 and TRBJ2-5, with 8 bases matching TRBD2. The CDR3 contains 18 residues. The V gene's germline CDR1 is MDHEN and CDR2 SYDVKM. Trimming took 3 bases from V and 3 from J; bases not matched to a gene: 15. The CDR3 sequence is CASSFPSGSPGYKETQYF. Here the CDR3 DNA reads TGTGCCAGCAGTTTCCCTAGCGGGTCACCCGGGTATAAAGAGACCCAGTACTTC. Filled out from reference TRBV28 and TRBJ2-5, the complete variable domain reads DVKVTQSSRYLVKRTGEKVFLECVQDMDHENMFWYRQDPGLGLRLIYFSYDVKMKEKGDIPEGYSVSREKKERFSLILESASTNQTSMYLCASSFPSGSPGYKETQYFGPGTRLLVL.

A remark on this clonotype: This may be a read error: a much more frequent sequence differs by one nucleotide. The chain joins TRBV20-1 to TRBJ2-5; D gene ambiguous. V lost 1 base to trimming and J lost 11 bases, with 20 bases between them. The length of the CDR3 is 14 residues. The germline V gene encodes CDR1 DFQATT and CDR2 SNEGSKA (reference sequence). The CDR3 loop reads CSARVGSQAYGQYF. The DNA of the CDR3 is TGCAGTGCTAGAGTAGGTAGCCAGGCCTACGGGCAGTACTTC.

V gene TRBV27 combines with J gene TRBJ1-6; 8 positions agree with TRBD1. The CDR3 sequence is 15 residues long. CDR1 is MNHEY, CDR2 SMNVEV, per germline (reference sequence). J lost 10 bases, V lost 5 bases, and 10 bases had no gene match. The CDR3 loop reads CASSPLGQEGSPLHF. The DNA for the CDR3 is TGTGCCAGCAGTCCCCTGGGACAGGAGGGATCACCCCTCCACTTT.

This clonotype appeared a few times. This may arise from a read error, as a much more abundant clone is one base away. CDR3 DNA sequence: TGCGCCAGCAGCTCCGCGTTAGGGACTAACTATGGCTACACCTTC. Amino acid sequence: CASSSALGTNYGYTF. The V gene is TRBV4-1, the J gene TRBJ1-2, with unresolved D. The germline V gene encodes CDR1 MGHRA and CDR2 YSYEKL. This CDR3 comprises 15 residues. The V end lost 5 bases, the J end lost 0 bases, and 13 bases lay between the germline ends.

A few counts support this clonotype. The chain is built from TRBV12-3 or TRBV12-4 and TRBJ2-5; 7 bases map to TRBD2. The CDR3 covers 19 residues. With V trimmed by 1 base and J by 2 bases, 16 bases remained unmatched. CDR3 nucleotide sequence: TGTGCCAGCAGTTTAGAAAGGTTAGGAGCGGGACGCAAACAAGAGACCCAGTACTTC. Translated, it gives CASSLERLGAGRKQETQYF.

This clonotype was seen a single time. This chain links TRBV7-6 with TRBJ2-5; 7 bases line up with TRBD1. The junction had 8 bases not matched to a gene; V was cut back by 6 bases and J by 1 base. The CDR3 extends over 15 amino acids. Germline V gene sequence: CDR1 SGHVS, CDR2 FNYEAQ. For the CDR3, the DNA is TGTGCCAGCAGAGCAGAGGGGGCGCCCCAAGAGACCCAGTACTTC. Amino acid sequence: CASRAEGAPQETQYF. Variable domain in full (rest from reference TRBV7-6 and TRBJ2-5): GAGVSQSPRYKVTKRGQDVALRCDPISGHVSLYWYRQALGQGPEFLTYFNYEAQQDKSGLPNDRFSAERPEGSISTLTIQRTEQRDSAMYRCASRAEGAPQETQYFGPGTRLLVL.

The rearrangement joins TRBV7-9 to TRBJ1-6; no clear D gene. Trimming shortened V by 5 bases and J by 14 bases, and 19 bases separated the two germline ends. The CDR3 sequence is 14 residues long. Germline V CDR1 and CDR2: SEHNR, FQNEAQ (reference sequence). CDR3 nucleotides: TGTGCCAGCAGCCTTAACGCAGAGAAGGTCACCCTCCACTTT. This gives the protein CASSLNAEKVTLHF.

The chain recombines TRBV5-1 with TRBJ2-1; 12 bases map to TRBD2. V was clipped by 4 bases and J by 7 bases; unmatched bases: 12. The CDR3 length is 17 residues. Germline V lookup: CDR1 SGHRS, CDR2 YFSETQ. In DNA form, the CDR3 reads TGCGCCAGCAGCCAGACAATACTAGCGGGGGGAGCTAATGAGCAGTTCTTC. Residues: CASSQTILAGGANEQFF. Full variable domain (rest looked up from reference TRBV5-1 and TRBJ2-1): KAGVTQTPRYLIKTRGQQVTLSCSPISGHRSVSWYQQTPGQGLQFLFEYFSETQRNKGNFPGRFSGRQFSNSRSEMNVSTLELGDSALYLCASSQTILAGGANEQFFGPGTRLTVL.

This rearrangement joins TRBV28 to TRBJ2-7; 9 positions match TRBD1. The germline V gene has CDR1 MDHEN and CDR2 SYDVKM. Trimming at V came to 7 bases and at J to 4 bases, leaving 5 bases not matched to a gene. CDR3 length equals 13 residues. Written as DNA, the CDR3 is TGTGCCAGCATGGCGGGACAGGGTTACGAGCAGTACTTC. This translates into CASMAGQGYEQYF. Looking up the rest from reference TRBV28 and TRBJ2-7 gives the full variable domain: DVKVTQSSRYLVKRTGEKVFLECVQDMDHENMFWYRQDPGLGLRLIYFSYDVKMKEKGDIPEGYSVSREKKERFSLILESASTNQTSMYLCASMAGQGYEQYFGPGTRLTVT.

The rearrangement joins TRBV28 to TRBJ1-5; D is uncertain. The CDR3 spans 12 residues. Germline CDR1 is MDHEN and CDR2 is SYDVKM. The V gene lost 5 bases and the J gene lost 3 bases, with 5 bases spanning the gap. The CDR3 region is CASSSDNQPQHF. The CDR3 DNA reads TGTGCCAGCAGTAGCGACAATCAGCCCCAGCATTTT.

This clonotype was recorded a few times. The chain combines TRBV29-1 with TRBJ1-2; 10 nucleotides match TRBD1. The V and J ends lost 1 base and 5 bases, in that order; junction bases with no gene match: 19. This CDR3 comprises 19 residues. Germline values: CDR1 SQVTM, CDR2 ANQGSEA. The CDR3 is CSVEGQGATMAKESYGYTF. For the CDR3, the DNA is TGCAGCGTTGAAGGACAGGGGGCCACCATGGCAAAAGAGTCGTATGGCTACACCTTC.

This clonotype was seen more than once but under ten times. The gene calls are TRBV6-2 or TRBV6-3 and TRBJ2-3; D remains unclear. Germline-derived CDR1 and CDR2 are MNHEY and SVGEGT. Trimming took off 7 bases at V and 4 bases at J, with 12 bases between the two ends. This CDR3 region has 13 residues. The CDR3 here is CASNRDSSDTQYF. CDR3 coding DNA: TGTGCCAGCAATAGGGATTCATCAGATACGCAGTATTTT.

The chain has TRBV2 and TRBJ2-1, with D possibly being TRBD1 or TRBD2 (5 bases each). Germline V gene sequence: CDR1 SNHLY, CDR2 FYNNEI. V was shortened by 10 bases and J by 11 bases, with 15 bases between the two germline ends. This CDR3 has 11 residues. The CDR3 sequence is CAIPRGGQQFF. The CDR3 DNA reads TGTGCCATTCCGAGGGGCGGGCAGCAGTTCTTC.

The DNA for the CDR3 is TGTGCCAGCAGCTCGAGAGGGTCGGAGGGATACAATGAGCAGTTCTTC. Its translation: CASSSRGSEGYNEQFF. The J gene is TRBJ2-1, the V gene TRBV11-3; the D gene is possibly TRBD2 (6 bases). The CDR3 contains 16 residues. The germline CDR1 and CDR2 sequences are SGHNT and YENEEA. Trimming removed 4 bases at V and 4 bases at J, with 17 bases between.

This chain joins TRBV4-1 and TRBJ2-5; D gene uncertain. V shed 0 bases and J shed 11 bases, with 19 bases lying between them. Germline values: CDR1 MGHRA, CDR2 YSYEKL. The CDR3 is 15 amino acids. The CDR3 reads CASSQEGLGHYKQYF. DNA of the CDR3: TGCGCCAGCAGCCAAGAAGGGCTAGGGCACTACAAGCAGTACTTC.

This clonotype was recorded a few times. The chain uses TRBV6-5 and TRBJ1-2, with D perhaps TRBD1 (5 bases). Trimming stripped 6 bases from V and 0 bases from J, with 17 bases between. CDR3 length equals 16 residues. CDR1 MNHEY and CDR2 SVGAGI come from the germline V gene. As DNA, the CDR3 is TGTGCCAGCAGCCCCGAGGGGTACAGGACTAACTATGGCTACACCTTC. Protein sequence: CASSPEGYRTNYGYTF.

The chain employs TRBV12-3 or TRBV12-4 and TRBJ2-7; D not certain. V was trimmed by 3 bases and J by 7 bases, leaving 16 bases between them. CDR3 length: 14 amino acids. CDR3 DNA: TGTGCCAGCAGTTTCGGGTCTGCTGTGAATGAGCAGTACTTC. The encoded protein is CASSFGSAVNEQYF.

This clonotype was seen ten or more times. The junction shows a germline mismatch at one end, possibly a read error. The chain employs TRBV12-3 or TRBV12-4 and TRBJ2-1; D gene uncertain. CDR3 length: 12 residues. The CDR3 reads CASSLGGLEQFF. CDR3 coding DNA: TGTGCCAGCAGCTTAGGTGGGCTTGAGCAGTTCTTC.

The rearrangement uses TRBV30 and TRBJ2-4; perhaps D is TRBD1 or TRBD2 (6 bases each). The J call may be mistaken, given a closer DNA end match to TRBJ2-7. The CDR3 has 17 amino acids. CDR1 GTSNPN and CDR2 SVGIG come from the germline V gene (reference sequence). The CDR3 DNA reads as TGTGCCTGGAGTCCGGGAGATCGGGGGCGGATTTCTTACGAGCAGTACTTC. It translates to CAWSPGDRGRISYEQYF.

This clonotype was counted between two and nine times. The V call is TRBV2, the J call TRBJ2-4, with 12 bases identical to TRBD2. Matching the DNA end better, TRBJ2-7 makes the J call doubtful. The length of the CDR3 is 16 residues. The germline CDR1 and CDR2 sequences are SNHLY and FYNNEI. DNA of the CDR3: TGTGCCAGCAGCTTGGGGGCTAGCGGGGGGGCCTACGAGCAGTACTTC. It is translated as CASSLGASGGAYEQYF.

The rearrangement links TRBV7-9 to TRBJ1-1; D not resolved. This CDR3 is built from 15 residues. Trimming cost V 9 bases and J 1 base, with 18 bases left between them. The V gene's germline CDR1 is SEHNR and CDR2 FQNEAQ (reference sequence). CDR3 nucleotide sequence: TGTGCCAGTTTGAGAGCCCGAGGAGGGAACACTGAAGCTTTCTTT. Translating gives CASLRARGGNTEAFF. Supplemented by reference TRBV7-9 and TRBJ1-1, the full variable domain reads DTGVSQNPRHKITKRGQNVTFRCDPISEHNRLYWYRQTLGQGPEFLTYFQNEAQLEKSRLLSDRFSAERPKGSFSTLEIQRTEQGDSAMYLCASLRARGGNTEAFFGQGTRLTVV.

The J gene is TRBJ1-5, the V gene TRBV28; D not certain. CDR3 length equals 12 residues. Germline V CDR1 and CDR2: MDHEN, SYDVKM. V gave up 7 bases and J gave up 1 base, with 5 bases separating them. The CDR3 loop is CASMKSNQPQHF. The CDR3 region has the DNA TGTGCCAGCATGAAAAGCAATCAGCCCCAGCATTTT.

This clonotype was detected once. The chain couples TRBV7-2 to TRBJ2-3, with 12 bases aligning to TRBD2. J was trimmed by 6 bases and V by 0 bases; bases with no gene match: 7. The CDR3 runs to 17 residues. Germline lookup yields CDR1 SGHTA and CDR2 FQGNSA. CDR3 sequence (DNA): TGTGCCAGCAGCTTAGCGGCCCTAGCGGGAGGGAGCGATACGCAGTATTTT. Translation: CASSLAALAGGSDTQYF. Based on the CDR3 plus reference TRBV7-2 and TRBJ2-3, the full variable domain is GAGVSQSPSNKVTEKGKDVELRCDPISGHTALYWYRQSLGQGLEFLIYFQGNSAPDKSGLPSDRFSAERTGGSVSTLTIQRTQQEDSAVYLCASSLAALAGGSDTQYFGPGTRLTVL.

This rearrangement joins TRBV11-2 to TRBJ2-1; 7 bases fit TRBD1. Trimming at V came to 4 bases and at J to 6 bases, leaving 9 bases not matched to a gene. CDR3 length: 15 residues. Germline lookup yields CDR1 SGHAT and CDR2 FQNNGV. The chain's CDR3 is CASSSRDSYSNEQFF. In DNA, the CDR3 is TGTGCCAGCAGCTCAAGGGACAGTTACTCCAATGAGCAGTTCTTC.

The rearrangement links TRBV7-2 to TRBJ1-2; D is possibly TRBD1 (5 bases). Trimming shortened V by 5 bases and J by 4 bases, and 20 bases separated the two germline ends. The CDR3 loop spans 16 amino acids. Germline V CDR1 and CDR2: SGHTA, FQGNSA. CDR3 sequence: CASSIPDKSPTYGYTF. The CDR3 coding sequence is TGTGCCAGCAGCATACCGGACAAGAGCCCCACCTATGGCTACACCTTC. Based on the CDR3 plus reference TRBV7-2 and TRBJ1-2, the full variable domain is GAGVSQSPSNKVTEKGKDVELRCDPISGHTALYWYRQSLGQGLEFLIYFQGNSAPDKSGLPSDRFSAERTGGSVSTLTIQRTQQEDSAVYLCASSIPDKSPTYGYTFGSGTRLTVV.

This clonotype was seen only a few times. V gene TRBV29-1 combines with J gene TRBJ2-7; D ambiguous. The CDR3 covers 12 residues. V lost 2 bases to trimming and J lost 3 bases, with 8 bases between them. CDR1 is SQVTM, CDR2 ANQGSEA, per germline. The DNA for the CDR3 is TGCAGCGTTGAATTCGGCAGCTACGAGCAGTACTTC. Translating gives CSVEFGSYEQYF.